The clone carrying this TCR beta chain has a count of ten or more. It was RNA transcripts that yielded the amplified TCR beta CDR3 regions. RT-PCR in the first round (using the HTBI primer set) targeted the TCR CDR3. In TCRdb, the multiplex PCR reads were re-called with MiXCR into one record per CDR3 protein. The table includes over 250,000 distinct CDR3 sequences, less than 30% detected once. The germline gives CDR1 MNHEY, CDR2 SMNVEV (reference sequence). The CDR3 loop spans 12 amino acids. The V end was cut by 3 bases, the J end by 4 bases, with 6 bases between. This record comes from a study of T cells in Graves' hyperthyroidism and ophthalmopathy.

V gene TRBV27 combines with J gene TRBJ2-5; no clear D. Sequenced material: blood. This sequence was found in a man between 35 and 55 years old with Graves' hyperthyroidism that later progressed to Graves' ophthalmopathy. The CDR3 nucleotides are TGTGCCAGCAGTTTCGCCCGAGAGACCCAGTACTTC. As protein: CASSFARETQYF.